This passage covers 5 T cell receptor beta chains from one sample sequenced in a study of response to subunit inactivated influenza vaccine. TCRdb called the RT-PCR reads again in MiXCR, with one record for every CDR3 protein. Of about 700,000 distinct CDR3 sequences listed, around 13% are singletons. Source: PBMCs from blood, taken 14 to 15 days before vaccination. These receptors originate from a man aged 50-60 years who received an inactivated influenza vaccine.

There are many counts of this clonotype. The genes are TRBV6-2 or TRBV6-3 and TRBJ2-7; 10 bases map to TRBD2. The germline V gene encodes CDR1 MNHEY and CDR2 SVGEGT. The CDR3 is 14 residues long. With 5 bases clipped from V and 2 bases from J, the junction kept 3 bases outside the gene matches. In DNA form, the CDR3 reads TGTGCCAGCAGTCGACTAGCGGGTGCCTACGAGCAGTACTTC. Its protein product is CASSRLAGAYEQYF.

In its sample, this clonotype was seen a few times. The chain is built from TRBV12-3 or TRBV12-4 and TRBJ2-6; no clear D gene. The CDR3 has 15 residues. The V end was cut by 4 bases, the J end by 1 base, with 8 bases between. As DNA, the CDR3 is TGTGCCAGCAGTTGGACCCGGTCTGGGGCCAACGTCCTGACTTTC. Amino acids: CASSWTRSGANVLTF.

This clonotype showed up just a few times. V is TRBV7-2 and J is TRBJ1-6, with TRBD1 matching 7 bases. The CDR3 is 13 residues long. The germline V gene has CDR1 SGHTA and CDR2 FQGNSA. V was pared by 5 bases and J by 10 bases, with 5 bases of the junction left unmatched. The CDR3 sequence is CASSVEQGSPLHF. The CDR3 DNA follows: TGTGCCAGCAGCGTCGAACAGGGGTCACCCCTCCACTTT.

The rearrangement uses TRBV20-1 and TRBJ2-7; 12 nucleotides match TRBD2. The CDR3 runs to 15 residues. V shed 6 bases, J shed 6 bases, and the junction held 12 bases outside the gene matches. Germline V gene data show CDR1 as DFQATT and CDR2 as SNEGSKA (reference sequence). CDR3 sequence reads: CSATLTSGGDSEQYF. For the CDR3, the DNA is TGCAGTGCAACCTTGACTAGCGGGGGTGACAGCGAGCAGTACTTC.

This clonotype was picked up a small number of times. The chain combines TRBV20-1 with TRBJ2-7; D possibly corresponds to TRBD1 (5 bases). Trimming removed 1 base from V and 2 bases from J, with 12 bases in between. CDR1 is DFQATT and CDR2 is SNEGSKA in the germline V gene (reference sequence). The CDR3 runs 14 residues. The CDR3 DNA sequence: TGCAGTGCTAGAGCCCCACAGGCCACCTACGAGCAGTACTTC. It translates to CSARAPQATYEQYF.